These 4 T cell receptor beta chains share one sample of origin, sequenced in a study of OX40 agonist ivuxolimab in advanced cancers. Method: immunoSEQ multiplex PCR; TCRdb's copy keeps in-frame clones and lacks some. This sample has tens of thousands of clones, with around 85% found just once. Source: CD4+ or CD8+ T cells sorted from blood, taken in a trial of the OX40 agonist ivuxolimab. These TCRs come from an adult with an advanced solid tumor such as melanoma, head and neck, liver or kidney cancer.

The chain is built from TRBV4-2 and TRBJ2-2; 8 bases map to TRBD1. The CDR3 has 16 amino acids. Trimming at V came to 2 bases and at J to 6 bases, leaving 8 bases not matched to a gene. In germline, CDR1 is LGHNA, CDR2 YNFKEQ. CDR3 loop: CASSQPDREWSGELFF. Here the CDR3 DNA reads TGTGCCAGCAGCCAACCGGACAGGGAGTGGTCCGGGGAGCTGTTTTTT.

The V and J genes are TRBV5-5 and TRBJ2-1; 7 bases line up with TRBD2. This CDR3 is 16 amino acids long. Germline lookup yields CDR1 SGHKS and CDR2 YYEKEE (reference sequence). Losses at the gene ends were 6 bases for V and 0 bases for J; bases not matched to a gene: 9. The CDR3 nucleotides read TGTGCCAGCACTACCCGGGGAGGGAGCTCCTACAATGAGCAGTTCTTC. Amino acids: CASTTRGGSSYNEQFF. Full variable domain (rest looked up from reference TRBV5-5 and TRBJ2-1): DAGVTQSPTHLIKTRGQQVTLRCSPISGHKSVSWYQQVLGQGPQFIFQYYEKEERGRGNFPDRFSARQFPNYSSELNVNALLLGDSALYLCASTTRGGSSYNEQFFGPGTRLTVL.

V gene TRBV28 combines with J gene TRBJ2-2; 7 nucleotides line up with TRBD1. CDR1 MDHEN and CDR2 SYDVKM come from the germline V gene. The CDR3 has 15 amino acids. Trimming removed 1 base from V and 3 bases from J; junction bases left unmatched: 2. CDR3 amino acids: CASSLYRGYTGELFF. CDR3 nucleotide sequence: TGTGCCAGCAGTTTATACAGGGGATACACCGGGGAGCTGTTTTTT.

The V call is TRBV11-2, the J call TRBJ2-7; the D gene could be TRBD1 or TRBD2 (5 bases each). V lost 3 bases to trimming and J lost 2 bases, with 8 bases between them. CDR1 and CDR2 (germline): SGHAT, FQNNGV. The CDR3 runs 13 residues. In nucleotides, the CDR3 is TGTGCCAGCAGCTTGGGGGTCACCTACGAGCAGTACTTC. Protein product: CASSLGVTYEQYF. Combining the CDR3 with reference TRBV11-2 and TRBJ2-7 gives the whole variable domain EAGVAQSPRYKIIEKRQSVAFWCNPISGHATLYWYQQILGQGPKLLIQFQNNGVVDDSQLPKDRFSAERLKGVDSTLKIQPAKLEDSAVYLCASSLGVTYEQYFGPGTRLTVT.